The 25 T cell receptor beta chains given below trace back to one sample, sequenced in a study of monozygotic twins with inflammatory bowel disease. Using the 5' RACE reads, TCRdb records one entry per CDR3 protein without DNA. The sample's table shows over 150,000 distinct CDR3 sequences. The material sequenced was blood. Every receptor here comes from a human donor with ulcerative colitis or Crohn's disease, or a healthy co-twin of an affected twin (not recorded which).

The chain carries TRBV5-1 and TRBJ2-5; TCRdb designates TRBD2, a call that cannot be tested without DNA. Germline V lookup: CDR1 SGHRS, CDR2 YFSETQ. The CDR3 totals 15 residues. CDR3 sequence reads: CASSSQTSQQETQYF.

J is TRBJ2-2 and V is TRBV20-1. The CDR3 totals 16 residues. Germline V lookup: CDR1 DFQATT, CDR2 SNEGSKA (reference sequence). The CDR3 region is CSTQAFQLDVTGELFF.

V and J are TRBV5-1 and TRBJ2-2; TCRdb picks TRBD1, but there is no DNA to check that call. CDR1 is SGHRS, CDR2 YFSETQ, per germline. The CDR3 contains 15 residues. The CDR3 is CASSLDPRGTGELFF.

The V call is TRBV18, the J call TRBJ1-1. The germline V gene encodes CDR1 KGHSH and CDR2 LQKENI. CDR3 length: 13 amino acids. CDR3 in amino acids: CASARQANTEAFF. Full variable domain (missing parts from reference TRBV18 and TRBJ1-1): NAGVMQNPRHLVRRRGQEARLRCSPMKGHSHVYWYRQLPEEGLKFMVYLQKENIIDESGMPKERFSAEFPKEGPSILRIQQVVRGDSAAYFCASARQANTEAFFGQGTRLTVV.

The J gene is TRBJ2-3, the V gene TRBV2; TCRdb's assignment of TRBD1 cannot be checked, as there is no DNA. The CDR3 loop spans 13 amino acids. CDR1 and CDR2 (germline): SNHLY, FYNNEI. This CDR3 reads CASEAGRTDTQYF.

The V call is TRBV7-6, the J call TRBJ1-1; the TCRdb call, TRBD1, lacks DNA for checking. The germline gives CDR1 SGHVS, CDR2 FNYEAQ. This CDR3 contains 16 residues. CDR3 amino acids: CASSLDRERWSTEAFF.

The chain employs TRBV28 and TRBJ2-5; without DNA, the TCRdb call of TRBD1 cannot be checked. The CDR3 is made up of 15 amino acids. Germline V gene lookup returns CDR1 MDHEN and CDR2 SYDVKM. This CDR3 reads CASSRDGTMQETQYF.

The gene calls are TRBV29-1 and TRBJ2-5. The CDR3 length is 11 residues. CDR1 SQVTM and CDR2 ANQGSEA come from the germline V gene. The CDR3 here is CSAAPEETQYF.

V and J are TRBV20-1 and TRBJ1-2. This CDR3 is 11 amino acids long. Germline CDR1 and CDR2: DFQATT and SNEGSKA (reference sequence). The CDR3 spells CSAGEDYGYTF.

V is TRBV2 and J is TRBJ2-7; TCRdb selects TRBD2, and the lack of DNA leaves this call unchecked. The length of the CDR3 is 14 residues. CDR1 and CDR2 from the germline V gene are SNHLY and FYNNEI. The CDR3 spells CASIAAHTPYEQYF.

The J gene is TRBJ2-7, the V gene TRBV3-1. The CDR3 consists of 13 residues. From germline, CDR1 is LGHDT and CDR2 YNNKEL (reference sequence). The CDR3 loop reads CVSSQDRTYEQYF.

This rearrangement joins TRBV6-2 or TRBV6-3 to TRBJ2-6. Germline V CDR1 and CDR2: MNHEY, SVGEGT. The CDR3 covers 16 residues. The CDR3 reads CASSYITQPGANVLTF.

The CDR3 sequence: CASSWYSSGANVLTF. The chain links TRBV7-9 to TRBJ2-6. Germline V gene lookup returns CDR1 SEHNR and CDR2 FQNEAQ (reference sequence). This CDR3 has 15 residues. Full variable domain (remainder filled in from reference TRBV7-9 and TRBJ2-6): DTGVSQNPRHKITKRGQNVTFRCDPISEHNRLYWYRQTLGQGPEFLTYFQNEAQLEKSRLLSDRFSAERPKGSFSTLEIQRTEQGDSAMYLCASSWYSSGANVLTFGAGSRLTVL.

This sequence joins TRBV12-3 or TRBV12-4 and TRBJ2-7. There are 14 residues in the CDR3. The CDR3 sequence is CASSRADGHYEQYF.

The chain uses TRBV7-9 and TRBJ2-7; TCRdb's D call of TRBD1 is untestable without DNA. The CDR3 covers 11 residues. Germline values: CDR1 SEHNR, CDR2 FQNEAQ (reference sequence). The CDR3 is CASSPYRQQYF.

The CDR3 reads CASSPQGLGQPQHF. The chain is built from TRBV3-1 and TRBJ1-5; the TCRdb call, TRBD1, lacks DNA for checking. The CDR3 runs 14 residues. The germline CDR1 and CDR2 sequences are LGHDT and YNNKEL (reference sequence).

The V gene is TRBV2, the J gene TRBJ1-1; the D gene TCRdb calls, TRBD1, cannot be checked with no DNA. In germline, CDR1 is SNHLY, CDR2 FYNNEI. This CDR3 contains 13 residues. The CDR3 here is CARGQGKNTEAFF.

The chain recombines TRBV5-1 with TRBJ2-1; TCRdb indicates TRBD1, and absent DNA this call remains unverified. The germline gives CDR1 SGHRS, CDR2 YFSETQ. The CDR3 contains 16 residues. The CDR3 is CASSLEAGGAPAEQFF.

The genes are TRBV20-1 and TRBJ2-5; absent DNA, TCRdb's TRBD2 call cannot be checked. CDR1 and CDR2 (germline): DFQATT, SNEGSKA (reference sequence). CDR3 length: 13 amino acids. The chain's CDR3 is CSASVGGGETQYF.

This rearrangement joins TRBV12-5 to TRBJ2-1; the TCRdb call, TRBD2, lacks DNA for checking. This CDR3 is built from 16 residues. Germline lookup yields CDR1 LGHNT and CDR2 FRNRAP. CDR3 loop: CASGSTLAGVDNEQFF.

V gene TRBV5-1 combines with J gene TRBJ2-2; TCRdb outputs TRBD2, but without DNA this stays unchecked. The CDR3 loop spans 20 amino acids. CDR1 is SGHRS and CDR2 is YFSETQ in the germline V gene. CDR3 region: CASSLDSRLAGLGRAGELFF. Full variable domain (remainder filled in from reference TRBV5-1 and TRBJ2-2): KAGVTQTPRYLIKTRGQQVTLSCSPISGHRSVSWYQQTPGQGLQFLFEYFSETQRNKGNFPGRFSGRQFSNSRSEMNVSTLELGDSALYLCASSLDSRLAGLGRAGELFFGEGSRLTVL.

J is TRBJ2-3 and V is TRBV7-2. CDR3 length: 14 amino acids. In germline, CDR1 is SGHTA, CDR2 FQGNSA. Here the CDR3 reads CASSLGAMGDTQYF.

The V and J genes are TRBV13 and TRBJ2-1; checking the TCRdb D call of TRBD2 is not possible without DNA. The CDR3 loop spans 15 amino acids. Germline V lookup: CDR1 PRHDT, CDR2 FYEKMQ (reference sequence). The CDR3 loop is CASSFSGGSYNEQFF. The full variable domain, with the rest looked up from reference TRBV13 and TRBJ2-1, is AAGVIQSPRHLIKEKRETATLKCYPIPRHDTVYWYQQGPGQDPQFLISFYEKMQSDKGSIPDRFSAQQFSDYHSELNMSSLELGDSALYFCASSFSGGSYNEQFFGPGTRLTVL.

This rearrangement joins TRBV20-1 to TRBJ1-5; TCRdb gives TRBD1 as the D gene, but with no DNA this cannot be confirmed. The CDR3 length is 14 residues. Germline V gives CDR1 DFQATT, CDR2 SNEGSKA (reference sequence). The CDR3 loop reads CSARPGQFNQPQHF.

The J gene is TRBJ2-5, the V gene TRBV20-1. The CDR3 length is 11 residues. Germline V gives CDR1 DFQATT, CDR2 SNEGSKA (reference sequence). CDR3 residues: CSASGGETQYF.